A single sample is the source of the 12 T cell receptor beta chains below, sequenced in a study of T cell clusters in autoimmune cytopenias. TRB rearrangements were amplified by touch-down multiplex PCR with mixed TRB-A/B primers. TCRdb reanalyzed the multiplex PCR reads and collapses them to one entry per CDR3 protein, without DNA. The sample's table shows fewer than 3,000 distinct CDR3 sequences. TRB was amplified from approximately 250 ng of peripheral blood genomic DNA per sample. Sequenced input: peripheral blood. All receptors derive from a human donor with an autoimmune cytopenia or autoimmune hepatitis (not recorded which).

The rearrangement links TRBV27 to TRBJ1-1. CDR3 size: 13 residues. Per germline, CDR1 MNHEY and CDR2 SMNVEV (reference sequence). The CDR3 spells CASSLGLNTEAFF.

J is TRBJ2-5 and V is TRBV5-5; there is no DNA to check the TCRdb D call of TRBD1. CDR1 and CDR2 from the germline V gene are SGHKS and YYEKEE (reference sequence). This CDR3 has 14 amino acids. The chain's CDR3 is CASSQVGGQETQYF.

V and J are TRBV15 and TRBJ1-5. Germline CDR1 and CDR2: LNHNV and YYDKDF (reference sequence). CDR3 size: 17 residues. The chain's CDR3 is CATSRDLAMRGNQPQHF.

This clonotype is classed as medium-sized by frequency. V and J are TRBV18 and TRBJ2-7. CDR1 and CDR2 (germline): KGHSH, LQKENI. CDR3 size: 11 residues. The CDR3 sequence is CASSLSYEQYF.

The CDR3 here is CASSPQTSGNYNEQFF. J is TRBJ2-1 and V is TRBV18; TCRdb's assignment of TRBD2 cannot be checked, as there is no DNA. This CDR3 is 16 amino acids long. Germline CDR1 KGHSH, CDR2 LQKENI.

This sequence joins TRBV6-2 or TRBV6-3 and TRBJ2-1; TCRdb picks TRBD1, but there is no DNA to check that call. The CDR3 is made up of 16 amino acids. Germline V gene data show CDR1 as MNHEY and CDR2 as SVGEGT. CDR3 loop: CASSYSGRGVYNEQFF.

Measured by frequency, this clonotype is medium-sized. The genes are TRBV15 and TRBJ2-1. This CDR3 has 14 amino acids. Germline values: CDR1 LNHNV, CDR2 YYDKDF (reference sequence). The CDR3 reads CATSNNGAYNEQFF.

The chain uses TRBV6-6 and TRBJ1-1; TCRdb outputs TRBD1, but without DNA this stays unchecked. Per the germline V gene, CDR1 is MNHNY and CDR2 is SVGAGI (reference sequence). The CDR3 runs 15 residues. The CDR3 loop is CASYYSQGANTEAFF.

This clonotype is identified as medium-sized from frequency. This chain uses TRBV30 with TRBJ2-2. Germline loops: CDR1 GTSNPN, CDR2 SVGIG (reference sequence). The CDR3 runs to 12 residues. CDR3 in amino acids: CAWGTNTGELFF.

This clonotype is classed as medium-sized by frequency. The V and J genes are TRBV15 and TRBJ2-5; absent DNA, TCRdb's TRBD2 call cannot be checked. Germline values: CDR1 LNHNV, CDR2 YYDKDF (reference sequence). CDR3 length: 15 amino acids. CDR3 loop: CATSRPSGGQETQYF. The entire variable domain, with the rest obtained from reference TRBV15 and TRBJ2-5, is as follows: DAMVIQNPRYQVTQFGKPVTLSCSQTLNHNVMYWYQQKSSQAPKLLFHYYDKDFNNEADTPDNFQSRRPNTSFCFLDIRSPGLGDTAMYLCATSRPSGGQETQYFGPGTRLLVL.

CDR3 loop: CASRPSSGGSYEQYF. V is TRBV19 and J is TRBJ2-7. Germline CDR1 is LNHDA and CDR2 is SQIVND (reference sequence). This CDR3 comprises 15 residues. Complete variable domain (other parts from reference TRBV19 and TRBJ2-7): DGGITQSPKYLFRKEGQNVTLSCEQNLNHDAMYWYRQDPGQGLRLIYYSQIVNDFQKGDIAEGYSVSREKKESFPLTVTSAQKNPTAFYLCASRPSSGGSYEQYFGPGTRLTVT.

V usage is TRBV6-4 and J usage is TRBJ2-1; TCRdb's D gene call, TRBD2, goes unchecked for lack of DNA. Germline CDR1 and CDR2: MRHNA and SNTAGT. The CDR3 extends over 16 amino acids. The CDR3 region is CASSDSGTSSYNEQFF.